The 13 T cell receptor beta chains below come from one sample, sequenced in a study of metastatic and nonmetastatic thyroid tumors. TCRdb reanalyzed the PCR reads with MiXCR. The sample shows under 15,000 clones, about 31% of them seen only once. Among the patients, none had received any treatment before thyroid surgery. The sample consisted of tumor tissue. These receptors were collected from a female donor with papillary thyroid cancer or a benign thyroid nodule (not recorded which). Some clones in this sample may be carry-over from other donors' samples.

This clone was detected ten times or more. V and J are TRBV5-1 and TRBJ1-1, with TRBD1 as a possible D gene (5 bases). Trimming shortened V by 0 bases and J by 0 bases, and 12 bases separated the two germline ends. The CDR3 runs to 16 residues. Germline-derived CDR1 and CDR2 are SGHRS and YFSETQ. In nucleotides, the CDR3 is TGCGCCAGCAGCTTGGCCGGGACGGACTTGAACACTGAAGCTTTCTTT. Its translation is CASSLAGTDLNTEAFF.

The chain links TRBV5-1 to TRBJ2-3; D ambiguous. Trimming removed 1 base from V and 5 bases from J, with 8 bases in between. The CDR3 has 13 amino acids. Germline V gives CDR1 SGHRS, CDR2 YFSETQ. The CDR3 nucleotides read TGCGCCAGCAGCTTGAACTCGGGAGATACGCAGTATTTT. Protein: CASSLNSGDTQYF.

On this clone: A read error is possible here, since a much larger clone lies one base away. This sequence joins TRBV4-1 and TRBJ2-1, with D perhaps given as TRBD1 or TRBD2 (5 bases each). Germline-derived CDR1 and CDR2 are MGHRA and YSYEKL. The CDR3 has 13 amino acids. The CDR3 sequence is CASSRNRGAEQLF. In DNA form, the CDR3 reads TGCGCCAGCAGCCGGAACCGGGGCGCGGAGCAGCTCTTC.

The chain links TRBV11-3 to TRBJ2-2; 9 nucleotides align to TRBD1. The V segment lost 5 bases and the J segment 5 bases; nucleotides outside the gene matches: 0. Per germline, CDR1 SGHNT and CDR2 YENEEA. This CDR3 is 13 amino acids long. The CDR3 DNA follows: TGTGCCAGCAGCGGGACAGGGACCGGGGAGCTGTTTTTT. Residues: CASSGTGTGELFF.

Relative to its sample, this clone is medium-sized (0.01 to 0.1%). The rearrangement uses TRBV30 and TRBJ1-2; D is perhaps TRBD1 (5 bases). The germline gives CDR1 GTSNPN, CDR2 SVGIG (reference sequence). The V end was cut by 0 bases, the J end by 1 base, with 9 bases between. CDR3 length: 14 amino acids. The CDR3 loop is CAWSVRDGNYGYTF. The CDR3 nucleotides read TGTGCCTGGAGTGTACGGGACGGTAACTATGGCTACACCTTC.

This clone was detected only a few times. The chain recombines TRBV6-2 or TRBV6-3 with TRBJ1-3; D is unclear. The CDR3 length is 14 residues. V was clipped by 2 bases and J by 0 bases, with 5 bases between them. Per germline, CDR1 MNHEY and CDR2 SVGEGT. CDR3 loop: CASSYGSSGNTIYF. CDR3 DNA: TGTGCCAGCAGTTACGGCAGCTCTGGAAACACCATATATTTT.

Worth noting for this clone: The germline gene is not matched at one end of the junction; a read error may be the cause. V usage is TRBV6-2 or TRBV6-3 and J usage is TRBJ2-1; D could derive from TRBD1 or TRBD2 (5 bases each). The CDR3 contains 14 residues. Germline CDR1 MNHEY, CDR2 SVGEGT. CDR3 amino acids: CASIYRDGDNEQSF. CDR3 sequence (DNA): TGTGCCAGCATTTACCGGGACGGAGACAACGAGCAGTCCTTC.

This clone appeared a few times. Relative to the germline gene, one junction end is altered; a read error may explain this. Distinct nucleotide sequences in the sample also encode this CDR3. This chain joins TRBV15 and TRBJ1-3; D gene uncertain. The CDR3 totals 13 residues. Germline V CDR1 and CDR2: LNHNV, YYDKDF (reference sequence). The CDR3 coding sequence is TGTGCAACCAGCAGAGATTCCGCAGACACAATATATTTT. It codes for CATSRDSADTIYF.

This clone was seen ten or more times. This sequence joins TRBV3-1 and TRBJ2-7; 12 positions match TRBD2. The ends lost 3 bases at V and 7 bases at J; junction bases unmatched: 10. This CDR3 region has 16 residues. Germline V lookup: CDR1 LGHDT, CDR2 YNNKEL (reference sequence). The CDR3 DNA reads TGTGCCAGCAGCCACCGACTAGCGGGAGTCGAGGGAGAGCAGTACTTC. Amino acid sequence: CASSHRLAGVEGEQYF.

The chain uses TRBV7-8 and TRBJ2-7; D is unclear. V was shortened by 7 bases and J by 4 bases, with 17 bases between the two germline ends. Per the germline V gene, CDR1 is SGHVS and CDR2 is FQNEAQ. CDR3 length: 14 residues. The CDR3 here is CASIAIPSSYEQYF. The CDR3 DNA reads TGTGCCAGCATCGCAATCCCATCTAGTTACGAGCAGTACTTC.

The sample holds one count of this clone. The chain joins TRBV7-2 to TRBJ2-1; 9 nucleotides agree with TRBD2. The J segment lost 4 bases and the V segment lost 0 bases, leaving 10 bases of the junction unmatched. The CDR3 is 18 residues long. Per the germline V gene, CDR1 is SGHTA and CDR2 is FQGNSA. CDR3 amino acids: CASSLAWGGRALYNEQFF. CDR3 bases: TGTGCCAGCAGCTTAGCGTGGGGCGGGAGGGCCCTGTACAATGAGCAGTTCTTC.

The chain has TRBV12-3 or TRBV12-4 and TRBJ1-6, with D maybe TRBD1 (5 bases). The V gene lost 7 bases and the J gene lost 10 bases, with 17 bases spanning the gap. The CDR3 is 14 amino acids. CDR3 coding DNA: TGTGCCAGCACCTTGGCGGGGGGGAAGTCACCCCTCCACTTT. Translating gives CASTLAGGKSPLHF.

This clone was detected many times. Other DNA sequences in this specimen translate into the identical CDR3. V is TRBV5-1 and J is TRBJ2-1; D not certain. The CDR3 loop spans 11 amino acids. Germline V lookup: CDR1 SGHRS, CDR2 YFSETQ. V was trimmed by 4 bases and J by 3 bases, leaving 2 bases between them. CDR3 protein: CASSDYNEQFF. The DNA of the CDR3 is TGCGCCAGCAGCGACTACAATGAGCAGTTCTTC.